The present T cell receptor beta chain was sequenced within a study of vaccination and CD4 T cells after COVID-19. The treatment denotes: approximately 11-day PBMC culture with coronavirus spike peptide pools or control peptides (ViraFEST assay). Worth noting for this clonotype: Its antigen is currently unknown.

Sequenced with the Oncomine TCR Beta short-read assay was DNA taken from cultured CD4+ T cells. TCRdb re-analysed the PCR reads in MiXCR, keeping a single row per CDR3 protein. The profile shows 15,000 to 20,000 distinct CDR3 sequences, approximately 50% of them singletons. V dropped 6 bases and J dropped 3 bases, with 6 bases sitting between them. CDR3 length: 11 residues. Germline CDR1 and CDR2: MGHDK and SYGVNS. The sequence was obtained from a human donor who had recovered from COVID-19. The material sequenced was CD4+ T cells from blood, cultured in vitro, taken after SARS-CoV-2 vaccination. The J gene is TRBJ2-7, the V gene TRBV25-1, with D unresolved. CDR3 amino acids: CASSISYEQYF. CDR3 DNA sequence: TGTGCCAGCAGCATCAGCTACGAGCAGTACTTC.